These T cell receptor beta chains were read from a single sample in a study of T cells in Graves' hyperthyroidism and ophthalmopathy. TCRdb re-called the multiplex PCR reads with MiXCR, one entry per CDR3 protein. The sample shows around 340,000 distinct CDR3 sequences, roughly 15% of them seen only once. The source material was blood. The receptors were gathered from a woman aged 30 to 39 with Graves' hyperthyroidism that later progressed to Graves' ophthalmopathy. Each CDR3 is given with its conserved first and last residue. The order of the fields is V gene, J gene, clone size, D gene, CDR3 protein, CDR3 DNA. The D gene is left open where the match is weak. Clone sizes are given selectively: once, few, many, or a class where the clone is expanded.

v_gene: TRBV6-1; j_gene: TRBJ1-4; abundance: many; d_gene: TRBD1; CDR3aa: CASNKQGAGEKLFF; CDR3nt: TGTGCCAGCAACAAACAGGGGGCGGGTGAAAAACTGTTTTTT
v_gene: TRBV10-3; j_gene: TRBJ2-6; abundance: many; d_gene: TRBD1; CDR3aa: CACGTEKHLSGANVLTF; CDR3nt: TGTGCCTGTGGGACAGAAAAACACCTCTCCGGGGCCAACGTCCTGACTTTC
v_gene: TRBV24-1; j_gene: TRBJ1-1; abundance: many; d_gene: TRBD1; CDR3aa: CATKEGGNTEAFF; CDR3nt: TGTGCCACCAAGGAAGGGGGCAACACTGAAGCTTTCTTT
v_gene: TRBV9; j_gene: TRBJ2-3; abundance: .; d_gene: .; CDR3aa: CASSVEAFPLYADTQYF; CDR3nt: TGTGCCAGCAGCGTTGAGGCCTTCCCGTTGTATGCAGATACGCAGTATTTT
v_gene: TRBV4-1; j_gene: TRBJ1-1; abundance: .; d_gene: .; CDR3aa: CASSQEVGSNEAFF; CDR3nt: TGCGCCAGCAGCCAAGAGGTGGGGAGTAACGAAGCTTTCTTT
v_gene: TRBV12-3/TRBV12-4; j_gene: TRBJ2-5; abundance: many; d_gene: TRBD2; CDR3aa: CASSPLAGGPFKTQYF; CDR3nt: TGTGCCAGCAGTCCCCTAGCGGGTGGGCCATTCAAGACCCAGTACTTC
v_gene: TRBV4-2; j_gene: TRBJ1-1; abundance: .; d_gene: .; CDR3aa: CASSRFLDEGTEAFF; CDR3nt: TGTGCCAGCAGCCGTTTCTTGGACGAGGGCACTGAAGCTTTCTTT
v_gene: TRBV20-1; j_gene: TRBJ2-5; abundance: .; d_gene: TRBD1; CDR3aa: CSAKGGDRAETQYF; CDR3nt: TGCAGTGCTAAGGGAGGGGACAGGGCGGAGACCCAGTACTTC
v_gene: TRBV28; j_gene: TRBJ2-7; abundance: many; d_gene: TRBD1; CDR3aa: CASRSRGKPYEQYF; CDR3nt: TGTGCCAGCAGGAGCAGGGGGAAGCCCTACGAGCAGTACTTC
v_gene: TRBV27; j_gene: TRBJ2-1; abundance: many; d_gene: .; CDR3aa: CASSSNDEQFF; CDR3nt: TGTGCCAGCAGTTCTAATGATGAGCAGTTCTTC
v_gene: TRBV6-1; j_gene: TRBJ2-3; abundance: many; d_gene: .; CDR3aa: CASSQGRGTSTDTQYF; CDR3nt: TGTGCCAGCAGTCAGGGACGGGGCACTAGCACAGATACGCAGTATTTT
v_gene: TRBV2; j_gene: TRBJ1-3; abundance: .; d_gene: .; CDR3aa: CASYQTRRKTGNTIYF; CDR3nt: TGTGCCAGCTATCAGACTCGACGAAAAACTGGAAACACCATATATTTT
v_gene: TRBV27; j_gene: TRBJ2-3; abundance: .; d_gene: .; CDR3aa: CASKTRDSPFPTDTQYF; CDR3nt: TGTGCCAGCAAAACCCGGGACTCCCCCTTCCCCACAGATACGCAGTATTTT
v_gene: TRBV6-5; j_gene: TRBJ2-6; abundance: .; d_gene: TRBD1; CDR3aa: CASSSDRGPGANVLTF; CDR3nt: TGTGCCAGCAGTTCCGACAGGGGCCCTGGGGCCAACGTCCTGACTTTC
v_gene: TRBV20-1; j_gene: TRBJ2-1; abundance: many; d_gene: .; CDR3aa: CSARVNPLYNEQFF; CDR3nt: TGCAGTGCTAGGGTTAACCCCCTCTACAATGAGCAGTTCTTC
v_gene: TRBV15; j_gene: TRBJ2-7; abundance: many; d_gene: .; CDR3aa: CATSRDLLTRGSSYEQYF; CDR3nt: TGTGCCACCAGCAGAGATCTTCTTACTCGGGGGAGCTCCTACGAGCAGTACTTC
v_gene: TRBV11-2; j_gene: TRBJ2-7; abundance: many; d_gene: .; CDR3aa: CASSFVSYEQYF; CDR3nt: TGTGCCAGCAGCTTCGTAAGTTACGAGCAGTACTTC
v_gene: TRBV7-2; j_gene: TRBJ2-1; abundance: many; d_gene: TRBD2; CDR3aa: CASSQRVAGYYNEQFF; CDR3nt: TGTGCCAGCAGCCAAAGGGTAGCGGGATACTACAATGAGCAGTTCTTC
v_gene: TRBV29-1; j_gene: TRBJ2-1; abundance: few; d_gene: TRBD2; CDR3aa: CSVILSGRPYNEQFF; CDR3nt: TGCAGCGTCATTCTGAGCGGGAGGCCCTACAATGAGCAGTTCTTC
v_gene: TRBV6-1; j_gene: TRBJ2-7; abundance: few; d_gene: TRBD1; CDR3aa: CASREGQVYEQYF; CDR3nt: TGTGCCAGCAGGGAGGGACAGGTGTACGAGCAGTACTTC
v_gene: TRBV6-2/TRBV6-3; j_gene: TRBJ1-1; abundance: many; d_gene: TRBD1; CDR3aa: CASNGGGPEAFF; CDR3nt: TGTGCCAGCAATGGAGGGGGCCCTGAAGCTTTCTTT
v_gene: TRBV10-1; j_gene: TRBJ2-1; abundance: few; d_gene: .; CDR3aa: CASSLGAGNEQFF; CDR3nt: TGCGCCAGCAGCCTTGGAGCGGGCAATGAGCAGTTCTTC
v_gene: TRBV20-1; j_gene: TRBJ2-2; abundance: .; d_gene: .; CDR3aa: CSARERGPKNTGELFF; CDR3nt: TGCAGTGCTAGAGAACGGGGGCCGAAGAACACCGGGGAGCTGTTTTTT
v_gene: TRBV12-3/TRBV12-4; j_gene: TRBJ2-5; abundance: .; d_gene: TRBD1; CDR3aa: CASRAGTGTETQYF; CDR3nt: TGTGCCAGCAGGGCGGGGACAGGGACGGAGACCCAGTACTTC
v_gene: TRBV7-9; j_gene: TRBJ2-7; abundance: many; d_gene: .; CDR3aa: CASSSEVANYEQYF; CDR3nt: TGTGCCAGCAGCTCGGAGGTTGCGAATTACGAGCAGTACTTC
v_gene: TRBV6-2/TRBV6-3; j_gene: TRBJ2-4; abundance: .; d_gene: .; CDR3aa: CASSGRGTKNIQYF; CDR3nt: TGTGCCAGCAGTGGGCGTGGGACTAAAAACATTCAGTACTTC
v_gene: TRBV5-1; j_gene: TRBJ1-1; abundance: many; d_gene: .; CDR3aa: CASSVPGQPNTEAFF; CDR3nt: TGCGCCAGCAGCGTACCAGGGCAACCGAACACTGAAGCTTTCTTT
v_gene: TRBV28; j_gene: TRBJ2-3; abundance: many; d_gene: TRBD2; CDR3aa: CASSLHLAGGTDTQYF; CDR3nt: TGTGCCAGCAGTTTACATCTAGCGGGGGGTACAGATACGCAGTATTTT
v_gene: TRBV6-1; j_gene: TRBJ1-1; abundance: few; d_gene: .; CDR3aa: CATRLMNTEAFF; CDR3nt: TGTGCCACCCGCCTTATGAACACTGAAGCTTTCTTT
v_gene: TRBV12-3/TRBV12-4; j_gene: TRBJ2-1; abundance: .; d_gene: .; CDR3aa: CASSLSAKQFF; CDR3nt: TGTGCCAGCAGTTTGTCGGCTAAGCAGTTCTTC
v_gene: TRBV6-5; j_gene: TRBJ1-5; abundance: few; d_gene: TRBD1; CDR3aa: CASSYSWTGDRNQPQHF; CDR3nt: TGTGCCAGCAGTTACTCATGGACAGGGGATCGCAATCAGCCCCAGCATTTT
v_gene: TRBV5-8; j_gene: TRBJ1-6; abundance: many; d_gene: .; CDR3aa: CASSLDGNSPLHF; CDR3nt: TGTGCCAGCAGCTTGGATGGCAATTCACCCCTCCACTTT
v_gene: TRBV28; j_gene: TRBJ1-6; abundance: once; d_gene: .; CDR3aa: CASTSLVRGDYNSPLHF; CDR3nt: TGTGCCAGCACTTCTCTGGTACGGGGGGACTATAATTCACCCCTCCACTTT
v_gene: TRBV19; j_gene: TRBJ2-5; abundance: many; d_gene: TRBD2; CDR3aa: CASSPEGLAGRRETQYF; CDR3nt: TGTGCCAGTAGTCCCGAGGGACTAGCGGGTCGGCGGGAGACCCAGTACTTC
v_gene: TRBV6-2/TRBV6-3; j_gene: TRBJ1-2; abundance: many; d_gene: .; CDR3aa: CASSRTVPNYGYTF; CDR3nt: TGTGCCAGCAGTCGGACAGTCCCTAACTATGGCTACACCTTC
v_gene: TRBV18; j_gene: TRBJ2-7; abundance: many; d_gene: .; CDR3aa: CASSPGTIYEQYF; CDR3nt: TGTGCCAGCTCACCCGGGACAATCTACGAGCAGTACTTC
v_gene: TRBV28; j_gene: TRBJ1-1; abundance: many; d_gene: TRBD1; CDR3aa: CASSRDRGLLGAEAFF; CDR3nt: TGTGCCAGCAGTCGAGACAGGGGGCTACTCGGGGCTGAAGCTTTCTTT
v_gene: TRBV20-1; j_gene: TRBJ2-1; abundance: .; d_gene: TRBD2; CDR3aa: CSARPTSGVYNEQFF; CDR3nt: TGCAGTGCTAGACCGACTAGCGGGGTGTACAATGAGCAGTTCTTC
v_gene: TRBV12-3/TRBV12-4; j_gene: TRBJ1-1; abundance: many; d_gene: .; CDR3aa: CASSLTGFGTEAFF; CDR3nt: TGTGCCAGCAGTCTTACAGGGTTCGGCACTGAAGCTTTCTTT
v_gene: TRBV7-9; j_gene: TRBJ1-1; abundance: few; d_gene: .; CDR3aa: CASSSGGPAEAFF; CDR3nt: TGTGCCAGCAGCTCCGGGGGCCCCGCGGAAGCTTTCTTT
v_gene: TRBV11-2; j_gene: TRBJ2-1; abundance: few; d_gene: .; CDR3aa: CASSLAQGRRQFF; CDR3nt: TGTGCCAGCAGCTTAGCTCAGGGCCGCCGTCAGTTCTTC
v_gene: TRBV5-4; j_gene: TRBJ1-3; abundance: few; d_gene: .; CDR3aa: CASSSDPNIDSGNTIYF; CDR3nt: TGTGCCAGCAGCTCCGACCCGAACATCGACTCTGGAAACACCATATATTTT
v_gene: TRBV29-1; j_gene: TRBJ2-7; abundance: many; d_gene: TRBD1; CDR3aa: CSVNRGMYEQYF; CDR3nt: TGCAGCGTGAACAGGGGGATGTACGAGCAGTACTTC
v_gene: TRBV28; j_gene: TRBJ1-5; abundance: many; d_gene: .; CDR3aa: CASSFGQDVGTQHF; CDR3nt: TGTGCCAGCAGTTTTGGGCAGGACGTCGGGACCCAGCATTTT
v_gene: TRBV11-2; j_gene: TRBJ2-4; abundance: .; d_gene: .; CDR3aa: CASTQDHSKNIQYF; CDR3nt: TGTGCCAGCACCCAGGACCACTCCAAAAACATTCAGTACTTC